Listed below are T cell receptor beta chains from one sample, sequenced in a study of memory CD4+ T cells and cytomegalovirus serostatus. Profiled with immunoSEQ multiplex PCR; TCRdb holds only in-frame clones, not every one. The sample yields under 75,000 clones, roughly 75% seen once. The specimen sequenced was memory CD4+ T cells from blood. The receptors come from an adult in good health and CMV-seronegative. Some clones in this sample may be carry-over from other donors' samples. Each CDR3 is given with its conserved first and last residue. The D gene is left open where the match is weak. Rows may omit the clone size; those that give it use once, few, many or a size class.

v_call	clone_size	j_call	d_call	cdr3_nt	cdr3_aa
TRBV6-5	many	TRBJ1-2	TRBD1	TGTGCCAGCAGAACGGACAGGGACTATGGCTACACCTTC	CASRTDRDYGYTF
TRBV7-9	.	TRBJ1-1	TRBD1	TGTGCCAGCAGCATGACAGGGGGGGAGGATGAAGCTTTCTTT	CASSMTGGEDEAFF
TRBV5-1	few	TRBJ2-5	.	TGCGCCAGCAGCTTGGCGGGAGTCCGAGAGGAGACCCAGTACTTC	CASSLAGVREETQYF
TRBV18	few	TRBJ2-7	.	TGTGCCAGCTCACCAGCCCAGGGCTACGAGCAGTACTTC	CASSPAQGYEQYF
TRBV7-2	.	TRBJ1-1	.	TGTGCCAGCAGCTTAGGACCGGGATCCATCTCTCGGGGGGCTTTCTTT	CASSLGPGSISRGAFF
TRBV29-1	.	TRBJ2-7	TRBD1	TGCAGCGCTCAGACAGGGGGCAAACTAGGGGGCGAGCAGTACTTC	CSAQTGGKLGGEQYF
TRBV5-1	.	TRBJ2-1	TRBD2	TGCGCCAGCAGCGTAGCGGGGGACAATGAGCAGTTCTTC	CASSVAGDNEQFF
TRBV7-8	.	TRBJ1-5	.	TGTGCCAGCAGCTGGGGGGTGGCTCAGCCCCAGCATTTT	CASSWGVAQPQHF
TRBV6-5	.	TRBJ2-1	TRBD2	TGTGCCAGCAGTGCTAGCGGGATAGGGGACAATGAGCAGTTCTTC	CASSASGIGDNEQFF
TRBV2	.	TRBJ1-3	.	TGTGCCAGCAGTTCCCGACCGAGCTCTGGAAACACCATATATTTT	CASSSRPSSGNTIYF
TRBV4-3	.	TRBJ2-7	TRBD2	TGCGCCAGCAGCCAAGACGTGGGGGGACTAGCTGTCTACGAGCAGTACTTC	CASSQDVGGLAVYEQYF
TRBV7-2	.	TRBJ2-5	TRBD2	TGTGCCAGCAGCACCCCTAGCGGGGGGGCGGGCCAGTACTTC	CASSTPSGGAGQYF
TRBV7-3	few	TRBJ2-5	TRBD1	TGTGCCAGCAGCTTAGGGGCAGGGGGCGTGGAGACCCAGTACTTC	CASSLGAGGVETQYF
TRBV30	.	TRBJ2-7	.	TGTGCCTGGAGCCCGGGCGTCCGCGAGCAGTACTTC	CAWSPGVREQYF
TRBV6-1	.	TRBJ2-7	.	TGTGCCAGCAGTACCCCGGGACCATTAACCTACGAGCAGTACTTC	CASSTPGPLTYEQYF
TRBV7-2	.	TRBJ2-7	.	TGTGCCAGCAGCCGTACCAGGAGCGAGCAGTACTTC	CASSRTRSEQYF
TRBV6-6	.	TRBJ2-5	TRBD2	TGTGCCAGCTCCACTAGCGGGGGACAAGAGACCCAGTACTTC	CASSTSGGQETQYF
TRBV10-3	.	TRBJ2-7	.	TGTGCCATCAGTGATCGGATGGAACAGGTCCTCCGCGAGCAGTACTTC	CAISDRMEQVLREQYF
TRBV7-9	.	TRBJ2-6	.	TGTGCCAGCAGGCCCCAGATAGGGCTCTCTGGGGCCAACGTCCTGACTTTC	CASRPQIGLSGANVLTF
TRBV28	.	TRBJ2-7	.	TGTGCCAGCAGTCCCGCTAGCTCCTACGAGCAGTACTTC	CASSPASSYEQYF
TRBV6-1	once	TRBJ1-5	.	TGTGCCGCTCGTTCCTCCGGGAAGCCTCATCAGCCCCAGCATTTT	CAARSSGKPHQPQHF
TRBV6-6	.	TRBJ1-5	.	TGTGCCAGCAGCCCTAATAGGGATAATCAGCCCCAGCATTTT	CASSPNRDNQPQHF
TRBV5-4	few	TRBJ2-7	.	TGTGCCAGCAGCCCCCCCGGCGCTTTAAGCTACGAGCAGTACTTC	CASSPPGALSYEQYF
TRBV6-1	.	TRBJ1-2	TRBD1	TGTGCCAGCAGTGAAGCGGGACAGGGAGGTAACTATGGCTACACCTTC	CASSEAGQGGNYGYTF
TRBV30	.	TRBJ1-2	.	TGTGCCTGGAGTGGGTACTCGGGGCAGAGGAATGGCTACACCTTC	CAWSGYSGQRNGYTF
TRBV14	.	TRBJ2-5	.	TGTGCCAGCAGCGCCGCGGGCGCCGCGGGGACCCAGTACTTC	CASSAAGAAGTQYF
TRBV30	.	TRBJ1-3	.	TGTGCCTGGAGCCATAAGTCTTCTGGAAACACCATATATTTT	CAWSHKSSGNTIYF
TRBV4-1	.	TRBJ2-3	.	TGCGCCAGCAGCCAAGTGGACGGGTCTACAGATACGCAGTATTTT	CASSQVDGSTDTQYF
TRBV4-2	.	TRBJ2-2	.	TGTGCCAGCAGCCAAGAGATGAAGGGTACCGGGGAGCTGTTTTTT	CASSQEMKGTGELFF
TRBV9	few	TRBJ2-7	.	TGTGCCAGCAGCCCTCGACCCGAAGTGGAGCAGTACTTC	CASSPRPEVEQYF
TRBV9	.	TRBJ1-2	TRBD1	TGTGCCAGCAGCGTCGATATCGGGACAGGAGACTATGGCTACACCTTC	CASSVDIGTGDYGYTF
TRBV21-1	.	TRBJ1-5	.	TGTGCCAGCAGCCCCCTCTACAGGGACAGGCAATTCAATCAGCCCCAGCATTTT	CASSPLYRDRQFNQPQHF
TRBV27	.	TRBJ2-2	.	TGTGCCAGCAGTTTGGGGGGGCTCGGGGAGCTGTTTTTT	CASSLGGLGELFF
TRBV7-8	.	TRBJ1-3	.	TGTGCCAGCAGCTTAGGTGATTCTGGAAACACCATATATTTT	CASSLGDSGNTIYF
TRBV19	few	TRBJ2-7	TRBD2	TGTGCCAGTAGTATAGACGGACTAGCCGAGACCCTAGAGCAGTACTTC	CASSIDGLAETLEQYF
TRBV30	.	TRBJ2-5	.	TGTGCCTGGAGCCCGGACTACCAAGAGACCCAGTACTTC	CAWSPDYQETQYF
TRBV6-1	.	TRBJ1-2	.	TGTGCCAGCAGTAAAACAGGGACCCTTAACTATGGCTACACCTTC	CASSKTGTLNYGYTF
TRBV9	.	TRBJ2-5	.	TGTGCCAGCAGCCCTTCCTTTCCGGGCTCAGGGGAGACCCAGTACTTC	CASSPSFPGSGETQYF
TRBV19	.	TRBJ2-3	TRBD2	TGTGCCAGTAGTTTGACTAGCGGGAGGGTCGTGAATACGCAGTATTTT	CASSLTSGRVVNTQYF
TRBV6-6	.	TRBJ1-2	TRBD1	TGTGCCAGCAGTTACTCGGCGGACAGGGGAGAAGGCTACACCTTC	CASSYSADRGEGYTF
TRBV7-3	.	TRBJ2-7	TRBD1	TGTGCCAGCAGCTCACCCGACAGGGGCTCCTACGAGCAGTACTTC	CASSSPDRGSYEQYF